Below, 31 T cell receptor beta chains from the same sample are listed, as sequenced in a study of T cell repertoires in cytomegalovirus infection. TCRdb fed the reads into MiXCR, producing one record per CDR3 protein. The table has around 190,000 distinct CDR3 sequences, around 14% seen once. The material sequenced was PBMCs. The receptors shown here come from a human donor in good health (CMV status not recorded). Some clones in this sample may be carry-over from other donors' samples.

This chain connects TRBV5-1 to TRBJ2-6; 7 bases are a match to TRBD2. The CDR3 is 14 amino acids. J gave up 4 bases and V 6 bases, and 4 bases lay outside the gene matches. CDR1 is SGHRS, CDR2 YFSETQ, per germline. The CDR3 DNA sequence: TGCGCCAGCACTCACGGGGGGGGGGCCAACGTCCTGACTTTC. This encodes CASTHGGGANVLTF.

This clonotype has just a few counts. The chain is built from TRBV19 and TRBJ1-4; 8 bases fit TRBD1. The V segment lost 7 bases and the J segment 4 bases; nucleotides outside the gene matches: 5. This CDR3 has 14 residues. Germline V CDR1 and CDR2: LNHDA, SQIVND (reference sequence). CDR3 protein: CASTGGARNEKLFF. DNA of the CDR3: TGTGCCAGTACAGGGGGCGCGCGTAATGAAAAACTGTTTTTT. Based on the CDR3 plus reference TRBV19 and TRBJ1-4, the full variable domain is DGGITQSPKYLFRKEGQNVTLSCEQNLNHDAMYWYRQDPGQGLRLIYYSQIVNDFQKGDIAEGYSVSREKKESFPLTVTSAQKNPTAFYLCASTGGARNEKLFFGSGTQLSVL.

At least ten counts were recorded for this clonotype. The chain combines TRBV5-4 with TRBJ2-2, with 10 bases lining up with TRBD2. Germline V CDR1 and CDR2: SGHNT, YYREEE (reference sequence). V trimming: 4 bases; J trimming: 4 bases; junction bases outside the gene matches: 4. CDR3 length equals 15 residues. The CDR3 sequence: CASSTTSGATGELFF. The CDR3 DNA is TGTGCCAGCAGCACCACTAGCGGGGCCACCGGGGAGCTGTTTTTT.

This clonotype was seen at least ten times. This chain links TRBV7-2 with TRBJ1-6; TRBD1 matches at 8 bases. This CDR3 is built from 15 residues. J was trimmed by 5 bases and V by 4 bases; bases with no gene match: 4. CDR1 and CDR2 from the germline V gene are SGHTA and FQGNSA. The CDR3 reads CASSSQGVDNSPLHF. For the CDR3, the DNA is TGTGCCAGCAGCTCACAGGGGGTAGATAATTCACCCCTCCACTTT.

The chain uses TRBV19 and TRBJ1-5, with D maybe TRBD1 (6 bases). Germline V gives CDR1 LNHDA, CDR2 SQIVND (reference sequence). The CDR3 loop spans 16 amino acids. V gave up 5 bases and J gave up 3 bases, with 17 bases separating them. In DNA, the CDR3 is TGTGCCAGTAGTCCCCAAGGGGGTCAAAACAATCAGCCCCAGCATTTT. Translated, it gives CASSPQGGQNNQPQHF.

This clonotype was observed a handful of times. The gene calls are TRBV2 and TRBJ1-2, with D perhaps TRBD1 (6 bases). Germline V lookup: CDR1 SNHLY, CDR2 FYNNEI. CDR3 size: 15 residues. V lost 6 bases and J 4 bases, leaving 18 bases between the germline ends. The CDR3 spells CASSLSGDNIYGYTF. The CDR3 DNA follows: TGTGCCAGCAGCCTATCCGGGGACAACATCTATGGCTACACCTTC.

V and J are TRBV5-1 and TRBJ2-2, with 7 nucleotides matching TRBD1. Germline lookup yields CDR1 SGHRS and CDR2 YFSETQ. V was pared by 0 bases and J by 3 bases, with 2 bases of the junction left unmatched. The CDR3 totals 15 residues. The CDR3: CASSLETGDTGELFF. The CDR3 DNA reads as TGCGCCAGCAGCTTGGAAACAGGGGACACCGGGGAGCTGTTTTTT.

The CDR3 protein is CASSLGQVGGYTF. The CDR3 nucleotides are TGCGCCAGCAGCTTAGGGCAGGTTGGTGGCTACACCTTC. The chain recombines TRBV5-1 with TRBJ1-2; D is unresolved. Germline CDR1 and CDR2: SGHRS and YFSETQ. The length of the CDR3 is 13 residues. V was shortened by 2 bases and J by 7 bases, with 12 bases between the two germline ends.

This clonotype was found a few times. The chain links TRBV3-1 to TRBJ2-7; D remains ambiguous. CDR3 length: 14 residues. The germline V gene has CDR1 LGHDT and CDR2 YNNKEL (reference sequence). Trimming took off 5 bases at V and 0 bases at J, with 11 bases between the two ends. CDR3 amino acids: CASSAGSYSYEQYF. In DNA, the CDR3 is TGTGCCAGCAGCGCTGGATCCTACTCCTACGAGCAGTACTTC.

This clonotype appeared many times. CDR3 DNA: TGTGCCAGCAGCCTATCACTGATGAACACTGAAGCTTTCTTT. Translation gives CASSLSLMNTEAFF. The V and J genes are TRBV7-3 and TRBJ1-1; no definite D call. Deletions cut 5 bases from V and 0 bases from J, with 10 bases between. Germline-derived CDR1 and CDR2 are SGHTA and FQGTGA. The length of the CDR3 is 14 residues.

This clonotype has at least ten counts. The chain joins TRBV5-8 to TRBJ2-3; D gene ambiguous. Trimming stripped 0 bases from V and 0 bases from J, with 11 bases between. This CDR3 comprises 16 residues. Germline CDR1 reads SGHTS; CDR2 reads YDEGEE. The CDR3 DNA is TGTGCCAGCAGCTTGGGGTCCCCGGCTAGCACAGATACGCAGTATTTT. Protein sequence: CASSLGSPASTDTQYF.

Points on this clonotype: A single base separates this from a much larger clone, so it may be a read error. The chain is built from TRBV4-2 and TRBJ2-2; D gene unclear. V was clipped by 3 bases and J by 4 bases, with 9 bases between them. Germline V gene data show CDR1 as LGHNA and CDR2 as YNFKEQ. The CDR3 consists of 14 residues. The CDR3 loop reads CASSHVIATGELFF. CDR3 DNA sequence: TGTGCCAGCAGCCATGTGATAGCCACCGGGGAGCTGTTTTTT.

This clonotype turned up a few times. The chain links TRBV25-1 to TRBJ1-1; no reliable D call. Trimming stripped 3 bases from V and 7 bases from J, with 12 bases between. This CDR3 is 13 amino acids long. Germline CDR1 MGHDK, CDR2 SYGVNS. The CDR3 reads CASSDTIRLEAFF. CDR3 in DNA: TGTGCCAGCAGTGATACGATTCGCCTTGAAGCTTTCTTT.

Ten or more counts support this clonotype. V and J are TRBV7-2 and TRBJ1-1, with 10 bases identical to TRBD1. Germline loops: CDR1 SGHTA, CDR2 FQGNSA. Losses at the gene ends were 2 bases for V and 1 base for J; bases not matched to a gene: 13. This CDR3 has 19 residues. CDR3 DNA sequence: TGTGCCAGCAGCTTATTGTTTGGGGGACAGGGGAGGGGGAACACTGAAGCTTTCTTT. This codes for CASSLLFGGQGRGNTEAFF. The entire variable domain, with the rest obtained from reference TRBV7-2 and TRBJ1-1, is as follows: GAGVSQSPSNKVTEKGKDVELRCDPISGHTALYWYRQSLGQGLEFLIYFQGNSAPDKSGLPSDRFSAERTGGSVSTLTIQRTQQEDSAVYLCASSLLFGGQGRGNTEAFFGQGTRLTVV.

The sample holds many counts of this clonotype. The V call is TRBV28, the J call TRBJ2-1; D remains unclear. The germline V and J ends were trimmed by 4 bases and 12 bases, with 10 bases remaining between them. This CDR3 spans 11 amino acids. Germline CDR1 reads MDHEN; CDR2 reads SYDVKM. In DNA form, the CDR3 reads TGTGCCAGCAGTTCCCTCCGGCCGCAGTTCTTC. It specifies CASSSLRPQFF.

This clonotype was detected only a few times. The chain joins TRBV6-5 to TRBJ2-1; 8 bases agree with TRBD2. The CDR3 length is 15 residues. The V segment lost 3 bases and the J segment 4 bases; nucleotides outside the gene matches: 5. Per the germline V gene, CDR1 is MNHEY and CDR2 is SVGAGI. In DNA form, the CDR3 reads TGTGCCAGCAGTTATAGGGTAGCGGGGTACAATGAGCAGTTCTTC. The encoded protein is CASSYRVAGYNEQFF.

Regarding this clonotype: At one of its ends the junction is not consistent with the germline gene, which may arise from a read error. The CDR3 DNA follows: TGTGCCAGCAGCTTAACCGGACGCGATGAGCAGTTCTTC. The encoded protein is CASSLTGRDEQFF. The chain employs TRBV5-3 and TRBJ2-1, with D unresolved. TRBV5-3 is noted as an ORF with a role that remains uncertain. The CDR3 runs to 13 residues.

In nucleotides, the CDR3 is TGTGCCAGCAGCCAAGAGTCCGGGCATGGCTACACCTTC. Its translation: CASSQESGHGYTF. The chain is built from TRBV14 and TRBJ1-2; D call uncertain. The germline V gene has CDR1 SGHDN and CDR2 FVKESK. V lost 0 bases and J 6 bases, leaving 8 bases between the germline ends. This CDR3 has 13 residues.

The rearrangement uses TRBV20-1 and TRBJ2-5, with D perhaps TRBD1 (6 bases). Per germline, CDR1 DFQATT and CDR2 SNEGSKA (reference sequence). V shed 5 bases and J shed 3 bases, with 7 bases lying between them. The CDR3 covers 11 residues. CDR3 DNA sequence: TGCAGTGCTGGACAGAAAGAGACCCAGTACTTC. Translated: CSAGQKETQYF.

There are a few counts of this clonotype. The V gene is TRBV19, the J gene TRBJ1-5, with a tentative D call TRBD1 (5 bases). The CDR3 covers 16 residues. V was clipped by 5 bases and J by 5 bases, with 19 bases between them. Germline V gene data show CDR1 as LNHDA and CDR2 as SQIVND (reference sequence). CDR3 region: CASSPQGVVKDQPQHF. DNA for the CDR3: TGTGCCAGTAGTCCTCAGGGAGTAGTTAAGGATCAGCCCCAGCATTTT.

This clonotype was seen more than once but under ten times. The chain joins TRBV28 to TRBJ2-1; no clear D. With 8 bases removed from V and 6 bases from J, the gap between germline ends came to 11 bases. Germline V lookup: CDR1 MDHEN, CDR2 SYDVKM. The CDR3 runs to 12 residues. CDR3 amino acids: CASVLEPNEQFF. The CDR3 DNA reads as TGTGCCAGCGTCCTAGAGCCCAATGAGCAGTTCTTC.

There are a few counts of this clonotype. The V gene is TRBV24-1, the J gene TRBJ2-5; 12 nucleotides align to TRBD2. V lost 4 bases and J lost 5; bases outside the gene matches: 10. The CDR3 is 17 residues long. Germline V gene data show CDR1 as KGHDR and CDR2 as SFDVKD. CDR3 in DNA: TGTGCCACCAGTGAAGCCCTAGCGGGAGGGCCTGGGGAGACCCAGTACTTC. This encodes CATSEALAGGPGETQYF.

This clonotype was counted only a few times. J is TRBJ2-1 and V is TRBV10-3; D not resolved. CDR1 and CDR2 (germline): ENHRY, SYGVKD. V was pared by 6 bases and J by 5 bases, with 17 bases between. The CDR3 loop spans 15 amino acids. The CDR3 here is CAISVNNEINNEQFF. The CDR3 DNA reads TGTGCCATCAGCGTCAACAATGAAATAAACAATGAGCAGTTCTTC.

This clonotype was counted between two and nine times. The chain uses TRBV29-1 and TRBJ2-5, with D unresolved. The CDR3 is made up of 14 amino acids. Germline values: CDR1 SQVTM, CDR2 ANQGSEA. Trimming left V 5 bases short and J 1 base short, with 14 bases between. CDR3 sequence reads: CSVRKDVIQETQYF. The CDR3 coding sequence is TGCAGCGTTCGGAAGGACGTTATCCAAGAGACCCAGTACTTC. Drawing the rest from reference TRBV29-1 and TRBJ2-5, the complete variable domain is SAVISQKPSRDICQRGTSLTIQCQVDSQVTMMFWYRQQPGQSLTLIATANQGSEATYESGFVIDKFPISRPNLTFSTLTVSNMSPEDSSIYLCSVRKDVIQETQYFGPGTRLLVL.

The DNA for the CDR3 is TGTGCCAGCAGCCGTTCACAGGGCCTCTATGGCTACACCTTC. Translated, it gives CASSRSQGLYGYTF. The V call is TRBV13, the J call TRBJ1-2, with a possible D match to TRBD1 (6 bases). Per the germline V gene, CDR1 is PRHDT and CDR2 is FYEKMQ (reference sequence). The ends were cut back, 5 bases at V and 4 bases at J, with 14 bases in the middle. This CDR3 region has 14 residues.

This clonotype was observed a handful of times. This chain uses TRBV5-1 with TRBJ2-2; 8 bases match TRBD1. The CDR3 spans 15 residues. V trimming: 4 bases; J trimming: 4 bases; junction bases outside the gene matches: 6. Per germline, CDR1 SGHRS and CDR2 YFSETQ. The CDR3 coding sequence is TGCGCCAGCAGCACCGGACAGGGTGGCACCGGGGAGCTGTTTTTT. Amino acids: CASSTGQGGTGELFF. Full variable domain (missing parts from reference TRBV5-1 and TRBJ2-2): KAGVTQTPRYLIKTRGQQVTLSCSPISGHRSVSWYQQTPGQGLQFLFEYFSETQRNKGNFPGRFSGRQFSNSRSEMNVSTLELGDSALYLCASSTGQGGTGELFFGEGSRLTVL.

This clonotype has ten or more counts. The chain links TRBV7-8 to TRBJ2-1, with D tentatively TRBD1 or TRBD2 (5 bases each). Germline V lookup: CDR1 SGHVS, CDR2 FQNEAQ. V was pared by 10 bases and J by 0 bases, with 13 bases between. The CDR3 extends over 14 amino acids. The CDR3 DNA is TGTGCCACTCTAGAGGGGAGCTCCTACAATGAGCAGTTCTTC. It is translated as CATLEGSSYNEQFF.

The genes are TRBV28 and TRBJ1-5, with D uncertain. The CDR3 is 14 amino acids. CDR1 MDHEN and CDR2 SYDVKM come from the germline V gene. The ends were cut back, 2 bases at V and 5 bases at J, with 10 bases in the middle. The CDR3 DNA follows: TGTGCCAGCAGTTTAGTCAGAGTTGATCAGCCCCAGCATTTT. Translated, it gives CASSLVRVDQPQHF.

This clonotype has only a few counts. The V call is TRBV19, the J call TRBJ2-7; tentatively, D is TRBD1 or TRBD2 (5 bases each). CDR1 and CDR2 (germline): LNHDA, SQIVND (reference sequence). This CDR3 comprises 17 residues. The germline V and J ends were trimmed by 6 bases and 0 bases, with 21 bases remaining between them. The CDR3 DNA reads as TGTGCCAGTAGCGGGACCTCCGGTGGATCAAGCTCCTACGAGCAGTACTTC. Translating gives CASSGTSGGSSSYEQYF. Filled out from reference TRBV19 and TRBJ2-7, the complete variable domain reads DGGITQSPKYLFRKEGQNVTLSCEQNLNHDAMYWYRQDPGQGLRLIYYSQIVNDFQKGDIAEGYSVSREKKESFPLTVTSAQKNPTAFYLCASSGTSGGSSSYEQYFGPGTRLTVT.

The chain links TRBV15 to TRBJ2-5, with D tentatively TRBD1 (5 bases). With 3 bases removed from V and 4 bases from J, the gap between germline ends came to 12 bases. The CDR3 extends over 14 amino acids. Germline lookup yields CDR1 LNHNV and CDR2 YYDKDF (reference sequence). The CDR3 DNA reads TGTGCCACCAGCAGTGCCCCTAGGGGAGAGACCCAGTACTTC. It is translated as CATSSAPRGETQYF.

In this sample, this clonotype turned up many times. V is TRBV7-3 and J is TRBJ2-1; D is uncertain. Trimming removed 2 bases from V and 4 bases from J, with 12 bases in between. From germline, CDR1 is SGHTA and CDR2 FQGTGA. The CDR3 covers 15 residues. The CDR3 region is CASSLAGIGYNEQFF. The CDR3 nucleotides are TGTGCCAGCAGCTTAGCAGGAATAGGATACAATGAGCAGTTCTTC.